A selection of T cell receptor beta chains follows, all from one sample in a study of shared clonotypes between healthy human individuals. TCRdb's copy holds only in-frame clones and misses some; the assay was immunoSEQ multiplex PCR. Of 550,000 to 700,000 clones listed, 60% to 75% are singletons. Sequencing was performed on memory CD4+ T cells sorted from blood. The receptors shown here come from a woman aged 30 to 39 in good health. The conserved cysteine and the conserved F or W are not part of the CDR3 here. The order of the fields is clone size, J gene, V gene, CDR3 length, CDR3 protein. Size tells how often a clone was seen (once, few, many) or the class of an expanded clone, and some rows leave it out.

size: -
J: TRBJ1-6
V: TRBV19
length: 11
CDR3: ASSDGTNSPLH

size: -
J: TRBJ1-4
V: TRBV7-6
length: 14
CDR3: ASSSPDRTRNEKLF

size: few
J: TRBJ1-1
V: TRBV6-4
length: 10
CDR3: ASSAAGTEAF

size: -
J: TRBJ1-5
V: TRBV6-6
length: 13
CDR3: ASSGGQGFNQPQH

size: -
J: TRBJ1-2
V: TRBV29-1
length: 10
CDR3: SAQTENYGYT

size: -
J: TRBJ2-6
V: TRBV11-1
length: 13
CDR3: ASSLPGAGANVLT

size: -
J: TRBJ2-7
V: TRBV28
length: 12
CDR3: ASSLYVLPYEQY

size: -
J: TRBJ2-7
V: TRBV5-1
length: 10
CDR3: ASSYQGSEQY

size: few
J: TRBJ1-2
V: TRBV7-3
length: 13
CDR3: ASSPTTGGIGGYT

size: -
J: TRBJ1-4
V: TRBV28
length: 13
CDR3: ASSSSRTTNEKLF

size: -
J: TRBJ2-4
V: TRBV30
length: 13
CDR3: AWSVRGSSRNIQY

size: -
J: TRBJ2-3
V: TRBV30
length: 11
CDR3: AWRTLVRDTQY

size: -
J: TRBJ2-1
V: TRBV18
length: 14
CDR3: ASSPTTSGRRNEQF

size: many
J: TRBJ2-5
V: TRBV7-8
length: 17
CDR3: ASSPSARGGTGVQETQY

size: -
J: TRBJ1-2
V: TRBV5-1
length: 10
CDR3: ASSLAGYGYT

size: -
J: TRBJ1-1
V: TRBV28
length: 10
CDR3: ASSPDRSWAF

size: few
J: TRBJ2-1
V: TRBV5-1
length: 13
CDR3: ASSLNRGAYNEQF

size: few
J: TRBJ2-7
V: TRBV5-6
length: 11
CDR3: ASSPGPLREQY

size: few
J: TRBJ2-1
V: TRBV6-5
length: 9
CDR3: ASSQYNEQF

size: once
J: TRBJ2-2
V: TRBV28
length: 14
CDR3: ASTGLGGVRGGELF

size: -
J: TRBJ2-1
V: TRBV19
length: 12
CDR3: ATRAGGSYNEQF

size: few
J: TRBJ2-1
V: TRBV11-1
length: 14
CDR3: ASSPIGGSDYNEQF

size: -
J: TRBJ2-7
V: TRBV30
length: 11
CDR3: ALPGAAVDEQY

size: many
J: TRBJ1-3
V: TRBV2
length: 14
CDR3: ASNPVGDSLVPTIY

size: -
J: TRBJ2-7
V: TRBV6-5
length: 11
CDR3: ASSYNGGHEQY

size: -
J: TRBJ2-3
V: TRBV2
length: 12
CDR3: ASKGGQVTDTQY

size: -
J: TRBJ1-1
V: TRBV9
length: 13
CDR3: ASSGTGGTMTEAF

size: -
J: TRBJ2-7
V: TRBV6-1
length: 9
CDR3: ASSRGYEQY

size: -
J: TRBJ2-6
V: TRBV27
length: 13
CDR3: ASSPRGSGANVLT

size: -
J: TRBJ1-2
V: TRBV30
length: 12
CDR3: AWSGRWTNYGYT

size: -
J: TRBJ1-2
V: TRBV7-2
length: 11
CDR3: ASSTDRNYGYT

size: -
J: TRBJ1-5
V: TRBV30
length: 13
CDR3: AWSRTGSNNQPQH

size: -
J: TRBJ2-7
V: TRBV7-2
length: 10
CDR3: ASSQDLYEQY

size: -
J: TRBJ2-7
V: TRBV5-1
length: 14
CDR3: ASSLARGIRSYEQY

size: -
J: TRBJ1-1
V: TRBV28
length: 11
CDR3: ASRTSTDSEAF